This T cell receptor beta chain was identified in a study of shared clonotypes between healthy human individuals. Study background: Per donor, CD8 memory used one plate, CD8 naive used two, CD4 memory used three and CD4 naive used three.

This clone has a single count. Antigen unknown. Donors, healthy HIV-negative adults, lacked recent acute infections or vaccinations. This table comes from immunoSEQ multiplex PCR, and its TCRdb copy is limited to in-frame clones, with some not included. Counted here are more than 400,000 clones, less than 96% occurring once; the ten biggest clones make up roughly 0.06%. Study results and caveats: Represented diversity, genetic and exposure-history alike, was limited by few donors.

The material sequenced was naive CD4+ T cells sorted from blood. The subset was: CD45RA+ positively selected. The sequence was obtained from a woman under 40 in good health.

For the CDR3, the DNA is TGTGCCAGTAGTATCCCCAGACTAGCGGGGAGCTACAATGAGCAGTTCTTC. Translated, it gives CASSIPRLAGSYNEQFF. This chain joins TRBV19 and TRBJ2-1; 11 bases fit TRBD2. Trimming took 3 bases from V and 3 from J; bases not matched to a gene: 7. Germline loops: CDR1 LNHDA, CDR2 SQIVND (reference sequence). CDR3 length equals 17 residues. Full variable domain (rest looked up from reference TRBV19 and TRBJ2-1): DGGITQSPKYLFRKEGQNVTLSCEQNLNHDAMYWYRQDPGQGLRLIYYSQIVNDFQKGDIAEGYSVSREKKESFPLTVTSAQKNPTAFYLCASSIPRLAGSYNEQFFGPGTRLTVL.